Presented here are 11 T cell receptor beta chains from one specimen sequenced in a study of shared clonotypes between healthy human individuals. Produced via immunoSEQ multiplex PCR; TCRdb's table is partial and in-frame only. The table includes approximately 460,000 clones, approximately 80% detected once. The sequenced sample was PBMCs. These TCRs come from a woman aged 35 to 49 in good health. Some clones in this sample may be carry-over from other donors' samples.

As to this clone: Different DNA sequences within this sample yield the same CDR3. The rearrangement links TRBV18 to TRBJ1-1, with D uncertain. CDR3 length equals 14 residues. Germline CDR1 is KGHSH and CDR2 is LQKENI. V was clipped by 2 bases and J by 4 bases, with 11 bases between them. The CDR3 is CASSPDAGGTEAFF. The CDR3 DNA reads TGTGCCAGCTCACCAGATGCGGGTGGCACTGAAGCTTTCTTT.

The chain carries TRBV5-1 and TRBJ2-3; D is perhaps TRBD2 (5 bases). Trimming shortened V by 0 bases and J by 4 bases, and 9 bases separated the two germline ends. From germline, CDR1 is SGHRS and CDR2 YFSETQ. The CDR3 is made up of 14 amino acids. This chain's CDR3 is CASSLGGPADTQYF. For the CDR3, the DNA is TGCGCCAGCAGCTTGGGAGGGCCGGCAGATACGCAGTATTTT.

This rearrangement joins TRBV2 to TRBJ2-5, with 10 bases matching TRBD2. The CDR3 totals 15 residues. Germline V gene sequence: CDR1 SNHLY, CDR2 FYNNEI. V lost 6 bases to trimming and J lost 5 bases; unmatched junction nucleotides: 9. This CDR3 reads CASSLLAGEGETQYF. In DNA, the CDR3 is TGTGCCAGCAGCTTGCTAGCGGGAGAGGGGGAGACCCAGTACTTC.

The V gene is TRBV7-3, the J gene TRBJ2-7, with 8 positions matching TRBD2. Germline trimming cut 4 bases from V and 0 bases from J; bases unmatched to any gene: 5. Per the germline V gene, CDR1 is SGHTA and CDR2 is FQGTGA. This CDR3 is built from 15 residues. The CDR3 bases are TGTGCCAGCAGCTCCAGCGGGAGCAACTCCTACGAGCAGTACTTC. Protein sequence: CASSSSGSNSYEQYF.

This clone occurred many times. This chain links TRBV14 with TRBJ1-2; D is unresolved. The germline V and J ends were trimmed by 6 bases and 4 bases, with 9 bases remaining between them. This CDR3 spans 12 amino acids. Germline CDR1 is SGHDN and CDR2 is FVKESK. The CDR3 nucleotides read TGTGCCAGCAGTAAACCTGGCTATGGCTACACCTTC. It specifies CASSKPGYGYTF.

This chain links TRBV5-1 with TRBJ2-3; weak D call: TRBD2 (6 bases). CDR1 is SGHRS, CDR2 YFSETQ, per germline. The V end lost 0 bases, the J end lost 3 bases, and 14 bases lay between the germline ends. The CDR3 is made up of 16 amino acids. CDR3 coding DNA: TGCGCCAGCAGCTTGGGAGGCGGGATGGGGACAGATACGCAGTATTTT. Translated, it gives CASSLGGGMGTDTQYF.

The chain combines TRBV7-2 with TRBJ1-2, with TRBD1 identical over 9 bases. This CDR3 is 17 amino acids long. V shed 3 bases, J shed 3 bases, and the junction held 11 bases outside the gene matches. The V gene's germline CDR1 is SGHTA and CDR2 FQGNSA. Here the CDR3 reads CASSFRDRAVGDYGYTF. The CDR3 DNA reads TGTGCCAGCAGCTTTCGGGACAGGGCCGTAGGGGACTATGGCTACACCTTC.

This clone was counted once. This chain joins TRBV28 and TRBJ2-7; 10 bases fit TRBD2. Germline CDR1 reads MDHEN; CDR2 reads SYDVKM. This CDR3 spans 14 amino acids. The V gene end was trimmed by 6 bases and the J gene end by 3 bases; junction bases not matched to a gene: 5. The CDR3 DNA reads as TGTGCCAGCAGCTTAGCGGGAGGCCGCTACGAGCAGTACTTC. Residues: CASSLAGGRYEQYF.

About this clone: Only one base separates this from a far larger clonotype, so it likely reflects a read error. Other DNA sequences of this sample code for an identical CDR3. This rearrangement joins TRBV7-9 to TRBJ2-2; D is uncertain. Between the trimmed V and J ends, which lost 5 bases and 8 bases, there was a span of 12 bases. Germline lookup yields CDR1 SEHNR and CDR2 FQNEAQ (reference sequence). CDR3 length: 13 amino acids. The CDR3 nucleotides are TGTGCCAGCAGCCCTCATACGATAGGGGAGCTGTTTTTT. Translated, it gives CASSPHTIGELFF.

The chain recombines TRBV9 with TRBJ2-2; D is unclear. The CDR3 loop spans 14 amino acids. Per the germline V gene, CDR1 is SGDLS and CDR2 is YYNGEE. Trimming pared 6 bases from V and 1 base from J, leaving 10 bases between. The CDR3 reads CASTTDLNTGELFF. The CDR3, as DNA: TGTGCCAGCACCACCGACTTGAACACCGGGGAGCTGTTTTTT. Filled out from reference TRBV9 and TRBJ2-2, the complete variable domain reads DSGVTQTPKHLITATGQRVTLRCSPRSGDLSVYWYQQSLDQGLQFLIQYYNGEERAKGNILERFSAQQFPDLHSELNLSSLELGDSALYFCASTTDLNTGELFFGEGSRLTVL.

V gene TRBV30 combines with J gene TRBJ1-5; possibly TRBD1 for D (5 bases). Germline CDR1 and CDR2: GTSNPN and SVGIG (reference sequence). CDR3 length: 12 residues. V was pared by 5 bases and J by 16 bases, with 21 bases between. CDR3 nucleotides: TGTGCCTGGTCTATCTGGGACCGACACCTACATTTT. It translates to CAWSIWDRHLHF.